This T cell receptor (beta chain) appears in the sequencing data of a study of T cell repertoires in cytomegalovirus infection. On the study more broadly: Indications of both CMV infection and matching HLA type were provided by public TCR beta signatures. Study results and limitations: There were HLA-C-restricted CMV-specific TCR beta clonotypes dominating the ex vivo response. Frequencies of public TCR beta families were cumulated, and this identified carriers of CMV plus the relevant HLA.

A remark on this clonotype: Its antigen is not identified.

TCRdb processed the reads anew with MiXCR; each CDR3 protein has one entry. The top ten clones hold about 4.2% of a sample with some 200,000 distinct CDR3 sequences, roughly 9% of them seen once. This CDR3 is built from 14 residues. Germline-derived CDR1 and CDR2 are SGHTA and FQGNSA. V was clipped by 2 bases and J by 3 bases, with 8 bases between them. The chain links TRBV7-2 to TRBJ1-5; no clear D gene. Sequencing was carried out using PBMCs. This TCR was recovered from a human donor in good health (CMV status not recorded). Some clones in this sample may be carry-over from other donors' samples. The CDR3 bases are TGTGCCAGCAGCTTAAGGTCTTTCAATCAGCCCCAGCATTTT. Translated, it gives CASSLRSFNQPQHF.